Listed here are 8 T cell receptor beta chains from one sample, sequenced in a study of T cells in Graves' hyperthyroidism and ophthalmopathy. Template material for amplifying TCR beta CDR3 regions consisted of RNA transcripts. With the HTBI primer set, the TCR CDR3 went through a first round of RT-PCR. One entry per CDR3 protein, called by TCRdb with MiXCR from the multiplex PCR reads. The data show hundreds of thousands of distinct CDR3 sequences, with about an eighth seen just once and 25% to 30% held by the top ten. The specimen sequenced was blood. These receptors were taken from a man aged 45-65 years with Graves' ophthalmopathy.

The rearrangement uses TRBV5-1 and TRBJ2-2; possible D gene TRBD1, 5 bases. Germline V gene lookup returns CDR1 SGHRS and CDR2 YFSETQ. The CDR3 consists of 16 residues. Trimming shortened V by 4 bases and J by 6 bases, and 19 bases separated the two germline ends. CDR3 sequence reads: CASSPGSQGRAGELFF. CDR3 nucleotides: TGCGCCAGCAGCCCTGGGTCCCAGGGCAGGGCCGGGGAGCTGTTTTTT.

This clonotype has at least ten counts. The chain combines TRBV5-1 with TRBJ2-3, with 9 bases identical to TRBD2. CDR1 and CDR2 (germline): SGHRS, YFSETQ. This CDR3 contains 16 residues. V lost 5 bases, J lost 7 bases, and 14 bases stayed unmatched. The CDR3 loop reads CASSRGNSGSANTQYF. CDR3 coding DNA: TGCGCCAGCAGTCGAGGAAATAGCGGGAGCGCAAATACGCAGTATTTT.

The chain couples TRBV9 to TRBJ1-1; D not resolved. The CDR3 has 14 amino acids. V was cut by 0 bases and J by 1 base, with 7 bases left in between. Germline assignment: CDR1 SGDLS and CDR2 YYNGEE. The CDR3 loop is CASSVVPENTEAFF. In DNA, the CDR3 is TGTGCCAGCAGCGTAGTTCCAGAGAACACTGAAGCTTTCTTT.

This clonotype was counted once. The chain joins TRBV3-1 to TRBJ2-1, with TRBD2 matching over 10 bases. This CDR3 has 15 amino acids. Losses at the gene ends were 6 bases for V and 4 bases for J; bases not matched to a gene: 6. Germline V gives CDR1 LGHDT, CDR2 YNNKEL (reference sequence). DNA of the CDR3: TGTGCCAGCAGACCCAGCGGGAGGGTTTACAATGAGCAGTTCTTC. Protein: CASRPSGRVYNEQFF.

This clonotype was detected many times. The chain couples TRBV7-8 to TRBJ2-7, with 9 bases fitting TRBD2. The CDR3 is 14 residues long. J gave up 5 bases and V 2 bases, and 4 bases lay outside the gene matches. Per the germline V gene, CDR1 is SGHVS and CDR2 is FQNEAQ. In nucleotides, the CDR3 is TGTGCCAGCAGCTTATGGACTAGCGACGACGAGCAGTACTTC. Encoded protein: CASSLWTSDDEQYF. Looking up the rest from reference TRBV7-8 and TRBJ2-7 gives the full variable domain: GAGVSQSPRYKVAKRGQDVALRCDPISGHVSLFWYQQALGQGPEFLTYFQNEAQLDKSGLPSDRFFAERPEGSVSTLKIQRTQQEDSAVYLCASSLWTSDDEQYFGPGTRLTVT.

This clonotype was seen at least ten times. The chain's CDR3 is CASKAEVSYNEQFF. The CDR3, as DNA: TGTGCCAGCAAGGCGGAGGTCTCCTACAATGAGCAGTTCTTC. The rearrangement links TRBV28 to TRBJ2-1; D is possibly TRBD2 (5 bases). CDR1 and CDR2 from the germline V gene are MDHEN and SYDVKM. Trimming removed 7 bases at V and 0 bases at J, with 10 bases between. CDR3 length equals 14 residues.

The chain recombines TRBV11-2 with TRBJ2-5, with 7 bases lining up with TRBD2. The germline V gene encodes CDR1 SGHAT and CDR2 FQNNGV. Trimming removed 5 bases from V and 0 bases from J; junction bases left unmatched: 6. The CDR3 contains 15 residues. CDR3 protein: CASSPFLADQETQYF. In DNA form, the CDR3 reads TGTGCCAGCAGCCCCTTTCTAGCGGACCAAGAGACCCAGTACTTC. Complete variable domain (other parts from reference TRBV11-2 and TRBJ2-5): EAGVAQSPRYKIIEKRQSVAFWCNPISGHATLYWYQQILGQGPKLLIQFQNNGVVDDSQLPKDRFSAERLKGVDSTLKIQPAKLEDSAVYLCASSPFLADQETQYFGPGTRLLVL.

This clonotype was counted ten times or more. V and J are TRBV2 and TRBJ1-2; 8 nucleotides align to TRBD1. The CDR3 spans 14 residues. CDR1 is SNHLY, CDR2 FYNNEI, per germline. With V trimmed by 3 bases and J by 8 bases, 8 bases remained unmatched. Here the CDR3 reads CASSDIRTGQGYTF. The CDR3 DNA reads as TGTGCCAGCAGTGACATAAGGACAGGGCAAGGCTACACCTTC.